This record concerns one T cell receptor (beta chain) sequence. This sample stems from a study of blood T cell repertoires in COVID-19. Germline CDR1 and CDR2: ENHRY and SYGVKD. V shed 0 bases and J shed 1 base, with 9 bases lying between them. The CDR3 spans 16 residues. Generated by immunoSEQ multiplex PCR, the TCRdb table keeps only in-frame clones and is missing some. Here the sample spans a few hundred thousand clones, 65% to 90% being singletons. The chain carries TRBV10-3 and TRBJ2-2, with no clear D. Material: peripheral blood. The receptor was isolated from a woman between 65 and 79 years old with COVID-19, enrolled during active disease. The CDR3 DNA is TGTGCCATCAGTGAGTCGACTGGAGTGAACACCGGGGAGCTGTTTTTT. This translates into CAISESTGVNTGELFF.